The 4 T cell receptor beta chains below were found in one sample sequenced in a study of blood T cell repertoires in COVID-19. The assay was immunoSEQ multiplex PCR, and TCRdb's table has in-frame clones only and misses some. The table includes 13,000 or so clones, about three quarters detected once. The sample consisted of peripheral blood. The receptors come from a woman aged 80 or over with acute or convalescent COVID-19.

The V and J genes are TRBV5-1 and TRBJ1-5; D is unresolved. CDR1 is SGHRS, CDR2 YFSETQ, per germline. The germline V and J ends were trimmed by 7 bases and 4 bases, with 15 bases remaining between them. The CDR3 is 14 amino acids. As DNA, the CDR3 is TGCGCCAGCTCAACCCTCCCCGGGAATCAGCCCCAGCATTTT. Translated, it gives CASSTLPGNQPQHF.

J is TRBJ2-3 and V is TRBV5-1; 9 bases are a match to TRBD1. Unmatched junction bases numbered 7, after V lost 7 bases and J lost 1 base. Germline CDR1 is SGHRS and CDR2 is YFSETQ. This CDR3 contains 15 residues. CDR3 DNA: TGCGCCAGCTCCGGGACAGGGACAGGCACAGATACGCAGTATTTT. Its translation: CASSGTGTGTDTQYF. Full variable domain (rest looked up from reference TRBV5-1 and TRBJ2-3): KAGVTQTPRYLIKTRGQQVTLSCSPISGHRSVSWYQQTPGQGLQFLFEYFSETQRNKGNFPGRFSGRQFSNSRSEMNVSTLELGDSALYLCASSGTGTGTDTQYFGPGTRLTVL.

This clone was seen a few times. The V and J genes are TRBV5-6 and TRBJ1-5, with D perhaps matching TRBD1 (5 bases). Germline V gives CDR1 SGHDT, CDR2 YYEEEE. Trimming removed 2 bases at V and 7 bases at J, with 16 bases between. This CDR3 region has 15 residues. For the CDR3, the DNA is TGTGCCAGCAGCTTACCACAGGTGGGTGGGCAGCCCCAGCATTTT. This gives the protein CASSLPQVGGQPQHF.

The chain uses TRBV11-3 and TRBJ2-1, with D possibly TRBD2 on 7 matching bases. The germline V and J ends were trimmed by 3 bases and 4 bases, with 16 bases remaining between them. The CDR3 is 16 amino acids. The germline gives CDR1 SGHNT, CDR2 YENEEA. CDR3 sequence: CASSLPRGGPYNEQFF. The CDR3 DNA follows: TGTGCCAGCAGCTTGCCGCGCGGGGGCCCGTACAATGAGCAGTTCTTC.